This TCR beta chain is drawn from a study of spatial heterogeneity in lung cancer. Study information: Alpha-chain sequences were consistently detected in smaller numbers than beta-chain sequences. Study findings and constraints: For tumor T cells, estimated coverage reached only roughly 7% (alpha) and approximately 13% (beta). The study found that expanded intratumoral alpha and beta TCR counts tracked tumor mutation counts.

Described time point: sample taken at primary tumor resection. The approximately 78 donors had untreated early-stage non-small cell lung cancer. The sequenced material consisted of unsorted whole RNA from tumor, nontumor lung or frozen PBMC. Germline CDR1 SGHAT, CDR2 FQNNGV. Trimming pared 5 bases from V and 9 bases from J, leaving 23 bases between. The CDR3 is 16 residues long. MiXCR, run by TCRdb on the 5' RACE reads, gives a single entry per CDR3 protein. The top ten clones hold 15% to 20% of a sample with roughly 15,000 distinct CDR3 sequences, approximately 4.5% of them seen once. This clonotype showed up many times. Its matching antigen is unknown. Since the library was made to target alpha chains, this beta chain is a stray read and its abundance is not meaningful.

The chain carries TRBV11-2 and TRBJ2-1, with D tentatively TRBD2 (7 bases). The starting material was lung tumor tissue, obtained at surgery. This receptor was obtained from a female donor with early-stage non-small cell lung cancer. CDR3 region: CASSRDQVRGGSEQFF. DNA for the CDR3: TGTGCCAGCAGCCGGGATCAGGTTAGGGGGGGATCTGAGCAGTTCTTC.